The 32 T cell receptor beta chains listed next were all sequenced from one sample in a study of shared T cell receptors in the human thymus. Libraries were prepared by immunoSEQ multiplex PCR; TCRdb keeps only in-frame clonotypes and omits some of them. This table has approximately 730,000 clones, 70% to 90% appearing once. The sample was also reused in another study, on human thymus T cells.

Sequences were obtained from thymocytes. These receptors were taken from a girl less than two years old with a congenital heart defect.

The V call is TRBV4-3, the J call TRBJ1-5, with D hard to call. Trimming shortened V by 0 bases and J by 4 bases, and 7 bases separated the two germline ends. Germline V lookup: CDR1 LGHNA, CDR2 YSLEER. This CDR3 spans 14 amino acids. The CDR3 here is CASSQETENQPQHF. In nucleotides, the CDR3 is TGCGCCAGCAGCCAAGAGACGGAGAATCAGCCCCAGCATTTT.

The CDR3 bases are TGTGCCATCAGAGGACAGGGGGCGTCGTCCACTGAAGCTTTCTTT. Protein sequence: CAIRGQGASSTEAFF. V and J are TRBV10-3 and TRBJ1-1, with TRBD1 identical over 11 bases. CDR3 size: 15 residues. CDR1 and CDR2 from the germline V gene are ENHRY and SYGVKD. V was pared by 6 bases and J by 4 bases, with 7 bases of the junction left unmatched.

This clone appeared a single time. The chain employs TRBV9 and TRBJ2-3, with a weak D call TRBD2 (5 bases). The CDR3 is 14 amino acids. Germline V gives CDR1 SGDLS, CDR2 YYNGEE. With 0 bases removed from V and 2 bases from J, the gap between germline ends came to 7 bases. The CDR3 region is CASSVEADTDTQYF. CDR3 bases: TGTGCCAGCAGCGTAGAAGCGGACACAGATACGCAGTATTTT.

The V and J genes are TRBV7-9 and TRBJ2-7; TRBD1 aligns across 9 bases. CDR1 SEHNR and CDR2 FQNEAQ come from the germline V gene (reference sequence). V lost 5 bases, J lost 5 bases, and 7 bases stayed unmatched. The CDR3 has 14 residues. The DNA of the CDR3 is TGTGCCAGCAGCCCACAGGGGGCAGTCAACGAGCAGTACTTC. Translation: CASSPQGAVNEQYF.

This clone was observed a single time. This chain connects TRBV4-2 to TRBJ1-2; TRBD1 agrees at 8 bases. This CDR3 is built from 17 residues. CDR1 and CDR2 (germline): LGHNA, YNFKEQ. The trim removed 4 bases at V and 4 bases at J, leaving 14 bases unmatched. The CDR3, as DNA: TGTGCCAGCAGCCTAGCCCTACTTGGGACAGGACTCTATGGCTACACCTTC. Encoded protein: CASSLALLGTGLYGYTF.

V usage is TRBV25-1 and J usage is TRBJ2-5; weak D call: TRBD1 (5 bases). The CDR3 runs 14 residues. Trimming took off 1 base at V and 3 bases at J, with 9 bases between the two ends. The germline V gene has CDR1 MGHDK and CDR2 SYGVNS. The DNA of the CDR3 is TGTGCCAGCAGTGAATGGGGCGGCGAAGAGACCCAGTACTTC. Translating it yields CASSEWGGEETQYF.

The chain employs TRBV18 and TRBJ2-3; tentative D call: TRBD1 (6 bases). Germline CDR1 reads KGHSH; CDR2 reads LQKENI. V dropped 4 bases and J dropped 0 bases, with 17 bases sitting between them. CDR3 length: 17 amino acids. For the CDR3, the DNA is TGTGCCAGCTCACTTAGCCCGACAGGTTGGAGCACAGATACGCAGTATTTT. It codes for CASSLSPTGWSTDTQYF.

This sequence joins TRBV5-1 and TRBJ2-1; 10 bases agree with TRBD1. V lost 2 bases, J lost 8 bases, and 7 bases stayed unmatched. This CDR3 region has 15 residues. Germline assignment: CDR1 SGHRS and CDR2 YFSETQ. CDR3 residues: CASSFKGQGSHEQFF. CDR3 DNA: TGCGCCAGCAGCTTTAAGGGACAGGGGAGCCATGAGCAGTTCTTC.

The CDR3 DNA is TGCGCCAGCAGCTCCAGGGGTGGGCGAATGAACACTGAAGCTTTCTTT. Translating it yields CASSSRGGRMNTEAFF. V gene TRBV5-1 combines with J gene TRBJ1-1; a weak D match, TRBD1 (6 bases). The CDR3 extends over 16 amino acids. The germline gives CDR1 SGHRS, CDR2 YFSETQ. With 3 bases removed from V and 0 bases from J, the gap between germline ends came to 15 bases.

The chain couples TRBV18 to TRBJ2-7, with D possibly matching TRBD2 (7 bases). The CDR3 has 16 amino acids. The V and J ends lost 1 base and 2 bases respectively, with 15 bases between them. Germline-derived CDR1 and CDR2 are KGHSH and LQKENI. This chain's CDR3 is CASSPLNKGGPYEQYF. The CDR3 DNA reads TGTGCCAGCTCACCACTAAACAAGGGGGGGCCCTACGAGCAGTACTTC.

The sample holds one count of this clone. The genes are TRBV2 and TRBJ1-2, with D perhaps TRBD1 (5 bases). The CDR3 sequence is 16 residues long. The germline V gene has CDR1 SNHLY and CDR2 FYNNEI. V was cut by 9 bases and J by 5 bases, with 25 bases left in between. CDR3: CARIRREGFHLYGYTF. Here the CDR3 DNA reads TGTGCCAGGATAAGAAGGGAGGGGTTTCATCTATATGGCTACACCTTC.

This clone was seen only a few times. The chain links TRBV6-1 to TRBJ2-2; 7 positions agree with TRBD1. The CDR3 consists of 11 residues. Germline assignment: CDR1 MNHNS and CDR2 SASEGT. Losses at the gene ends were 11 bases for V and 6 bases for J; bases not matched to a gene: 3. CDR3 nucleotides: TGTGCCGGTACAGGGGCCGGGGAGCTGTTTTTT. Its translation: CAGTGAGELFF.

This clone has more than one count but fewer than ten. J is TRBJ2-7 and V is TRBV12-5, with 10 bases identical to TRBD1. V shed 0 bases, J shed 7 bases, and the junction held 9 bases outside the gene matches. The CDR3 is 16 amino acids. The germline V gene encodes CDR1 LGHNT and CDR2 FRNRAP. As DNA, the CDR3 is TGTGCTAGTGGTTTGGTAAGGGACAGGGGCGCCTGGGAGCAGTACTTC. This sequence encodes CASGLVRDRGAWEQYF.

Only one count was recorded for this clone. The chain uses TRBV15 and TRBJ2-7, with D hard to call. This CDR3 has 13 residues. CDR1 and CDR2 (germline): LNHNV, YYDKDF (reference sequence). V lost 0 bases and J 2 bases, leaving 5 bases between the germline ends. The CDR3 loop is CATSRDPTYEQYF. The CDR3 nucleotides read TGTGCCACCAGCAGAGATCCCACCTACGAGCAGTACTTC.

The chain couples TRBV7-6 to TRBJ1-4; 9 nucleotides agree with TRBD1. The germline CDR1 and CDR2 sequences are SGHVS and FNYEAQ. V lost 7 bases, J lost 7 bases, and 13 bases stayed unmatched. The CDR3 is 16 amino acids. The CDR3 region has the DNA TGTGCCAGCACCCATGGGGGGGGACAGGGTCGTGAAAAACTGTTTTTT. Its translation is CASTHGGGQGREKLFF.

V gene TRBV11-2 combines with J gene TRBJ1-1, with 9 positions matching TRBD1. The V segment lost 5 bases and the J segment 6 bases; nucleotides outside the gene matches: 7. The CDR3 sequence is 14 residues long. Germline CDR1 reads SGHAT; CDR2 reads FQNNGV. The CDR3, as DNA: TGTGCCAGCAGCCCAACGGACAGGGGTTCTGAAGCTTTCTTT. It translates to CASSPTDRGSEAFF.

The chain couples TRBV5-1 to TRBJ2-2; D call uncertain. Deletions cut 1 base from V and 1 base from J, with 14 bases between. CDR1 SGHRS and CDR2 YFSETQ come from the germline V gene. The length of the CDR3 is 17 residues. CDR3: CASSLCSSHQNTGELFF. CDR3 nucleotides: TGCGCCAGCAGCTTGTGTTCCAGTCATCAGAACACCGGGGAGCTGTTTTTT.

CDR3 nucleotide sequence: TGTGCCAGCAGTCCGCGGACTAAGCAGTACTTC. Its translation: CASSPRTKQYF. This chain links TRBV28 with TRBJ2-7, with D tentatively TRBD2 (6 bases). CDR1 is MDHEN, CDR2 SYDVKM, per germline. Trimming stripped 5 bases from V and 8 bases from J, with 10 bases between. The CDR3 is made up of 11 amino acids.

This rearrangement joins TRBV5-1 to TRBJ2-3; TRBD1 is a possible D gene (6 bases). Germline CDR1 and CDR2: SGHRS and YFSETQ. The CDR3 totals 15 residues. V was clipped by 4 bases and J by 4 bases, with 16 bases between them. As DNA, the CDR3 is TGCGCCAGCAGCGCTACTAGACAGGAAGCAGATACGCAGTATTTT. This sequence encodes CASSATRQEADTQYF.

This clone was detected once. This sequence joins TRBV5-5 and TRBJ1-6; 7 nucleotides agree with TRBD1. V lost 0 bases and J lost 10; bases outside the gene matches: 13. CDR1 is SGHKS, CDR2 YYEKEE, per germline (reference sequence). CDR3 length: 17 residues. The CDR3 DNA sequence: TGTGCCAGCAGCTTGGTTCCACAGGACAGGTCAAGGTCACCCCTCCACTTT. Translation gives CASSLVPQDRSRSPLHF.

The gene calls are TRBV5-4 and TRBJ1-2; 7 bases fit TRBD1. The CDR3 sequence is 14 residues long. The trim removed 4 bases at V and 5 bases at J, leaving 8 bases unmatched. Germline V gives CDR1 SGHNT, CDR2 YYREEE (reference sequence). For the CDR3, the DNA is TGTGCCAGCAGCCTACAGGGGAGTAGTTATGGCTACACCTTC. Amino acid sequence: CASSLQGSSYGYTF.

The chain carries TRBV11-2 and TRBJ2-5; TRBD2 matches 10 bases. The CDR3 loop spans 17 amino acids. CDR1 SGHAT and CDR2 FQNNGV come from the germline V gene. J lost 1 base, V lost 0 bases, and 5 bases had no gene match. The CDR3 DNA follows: TGTGCCAGCAGCTTAGATCAACTAGCGGGGCTCCAAGAGACCCAGTACTTC. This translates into CASSLDQLAGLQETQYF.

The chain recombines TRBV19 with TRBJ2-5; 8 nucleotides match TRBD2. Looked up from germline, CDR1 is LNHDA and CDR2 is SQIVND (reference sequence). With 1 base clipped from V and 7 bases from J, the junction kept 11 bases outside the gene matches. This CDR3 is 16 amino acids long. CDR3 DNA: TGTGCCAGTAGTATAGTAGGGACTAGAAACTTGGGGACCCAGTACTTC. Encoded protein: CASSIVGTRNLGTQYF.

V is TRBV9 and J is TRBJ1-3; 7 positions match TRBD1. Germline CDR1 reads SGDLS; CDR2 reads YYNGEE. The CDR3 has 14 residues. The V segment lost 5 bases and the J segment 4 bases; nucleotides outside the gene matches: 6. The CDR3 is CASRGAGGGNTIYF. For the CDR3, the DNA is TGTGCCAGCAGAGGAGCAGGGGGAGGAAACACCATATATTTT.

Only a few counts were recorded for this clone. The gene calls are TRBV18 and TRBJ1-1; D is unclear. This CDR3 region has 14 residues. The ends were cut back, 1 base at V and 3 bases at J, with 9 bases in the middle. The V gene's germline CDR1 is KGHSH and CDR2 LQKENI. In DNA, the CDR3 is TGTGCCAGCTCACCACTTTTCGCGGACACTGAAGCTTTCTTT. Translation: CASSPLFADTEAFF.

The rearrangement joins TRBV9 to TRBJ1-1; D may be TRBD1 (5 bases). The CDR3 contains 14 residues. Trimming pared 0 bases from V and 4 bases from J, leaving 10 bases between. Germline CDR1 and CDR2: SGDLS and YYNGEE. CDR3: CASSVGGTGTEAFF. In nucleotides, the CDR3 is TGTGCCAGCAGCGTAGGGGGCACGGGCACTGAAGCTTTCTTT.

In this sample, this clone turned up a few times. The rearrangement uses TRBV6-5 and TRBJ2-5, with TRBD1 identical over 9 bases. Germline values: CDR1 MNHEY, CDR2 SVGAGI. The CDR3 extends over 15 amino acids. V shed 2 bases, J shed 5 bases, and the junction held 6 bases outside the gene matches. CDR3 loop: CASSYGTGYGETQYF. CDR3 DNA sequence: TGTGCCAGCAGTTACGGGACAGGGTACGGGGAGACCCAGTACTTC.

CDR3 nucleotide sequence: TGTGCCAGCAGCGTACGGGGATTGGAGCTGTTTTTT. Translating gives CASSVRGLELFF. V gene TRBV7-9 combines with J gene TRBJ2-2; the D gene is possibly TRBD2 (5 bases). The germline V gene encodes CDR1 SEHNR and CDR2 FQNEAQ (reference sequence). Trimming took 5 bases from V and 10 from J, leaving 11 bases between them. CDR3 length equals 12 residues.

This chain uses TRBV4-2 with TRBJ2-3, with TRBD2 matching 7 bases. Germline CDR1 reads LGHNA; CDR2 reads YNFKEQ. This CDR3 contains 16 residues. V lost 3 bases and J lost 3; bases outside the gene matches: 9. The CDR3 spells CASSHDKRGSTDTQYF. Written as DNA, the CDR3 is TGTGCCAGCAGCCATGACAAGCGGGGTTCTACAGATACGCAGTATTTT.

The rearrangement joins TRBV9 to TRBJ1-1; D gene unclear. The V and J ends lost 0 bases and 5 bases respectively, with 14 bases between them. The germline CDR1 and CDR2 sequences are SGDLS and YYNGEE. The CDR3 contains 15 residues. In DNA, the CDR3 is TGTGCCAGCAGCGTAGATCTAGTAGAGGCTACTGAAGCTTTCTTT. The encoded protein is CASSVDLVEATEAFF. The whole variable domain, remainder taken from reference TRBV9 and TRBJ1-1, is DSGVTQTPKHLITATGQRVTLRCSPRSGDLSVYWYQQSLDQGLQFLIQYYNGEERAKGNILERFSAQQFPDLHSELNLSSLELGDSALYFCASSVDLVEATEAFFGQGTRLTVV.

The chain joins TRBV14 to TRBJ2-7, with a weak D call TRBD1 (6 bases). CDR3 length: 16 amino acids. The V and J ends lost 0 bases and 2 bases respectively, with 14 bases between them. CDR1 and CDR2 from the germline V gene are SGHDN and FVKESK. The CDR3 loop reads CASSQDRGDRTYEQYF. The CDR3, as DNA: TGTGCCAGCAGCCAAGATCGAGGCGACAGGACCTACGAGCAGTACTTC.

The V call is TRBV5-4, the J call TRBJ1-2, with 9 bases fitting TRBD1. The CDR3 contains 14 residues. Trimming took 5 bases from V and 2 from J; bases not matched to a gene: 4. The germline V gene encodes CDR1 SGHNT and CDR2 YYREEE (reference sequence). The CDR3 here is CASRGQGGNYGYTF. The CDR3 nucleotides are TGTGCCAGCAGGGGACAGGGTGGGAACTATGGCTACACCTTC. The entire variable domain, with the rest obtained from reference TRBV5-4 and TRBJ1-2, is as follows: ETGVTQSPTHLIKTRGQQVTLRCSSQSGHNTVSWYQQALGQGPQFIFQYYREEENGRGNFPPRFSGLQFPNYSSELNVNALELDDSALYLCASRGQGGNYGYTFGSGTRLTVV.